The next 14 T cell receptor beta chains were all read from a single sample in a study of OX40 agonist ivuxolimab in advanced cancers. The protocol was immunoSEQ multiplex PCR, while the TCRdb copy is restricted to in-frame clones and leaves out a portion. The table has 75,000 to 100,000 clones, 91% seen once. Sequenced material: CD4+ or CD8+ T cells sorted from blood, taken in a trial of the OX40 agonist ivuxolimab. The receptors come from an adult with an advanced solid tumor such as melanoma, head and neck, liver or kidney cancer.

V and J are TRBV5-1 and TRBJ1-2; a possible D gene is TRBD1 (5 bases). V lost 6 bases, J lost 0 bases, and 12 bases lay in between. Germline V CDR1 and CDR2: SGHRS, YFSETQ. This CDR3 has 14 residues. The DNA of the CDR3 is TGCGCCAGCACCCGGGACGGTGCTAACTATGGCTACACCTTC. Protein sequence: CASTRDGANYGYTF.

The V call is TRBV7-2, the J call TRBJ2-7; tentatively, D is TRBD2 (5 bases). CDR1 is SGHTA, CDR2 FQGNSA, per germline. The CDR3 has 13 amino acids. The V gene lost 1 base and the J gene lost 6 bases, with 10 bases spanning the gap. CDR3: CASSLGGRAEQYF. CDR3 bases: TGTGCCAGCAGCTTAGGAGGGAGAGCCGAGCAGTACTTC.

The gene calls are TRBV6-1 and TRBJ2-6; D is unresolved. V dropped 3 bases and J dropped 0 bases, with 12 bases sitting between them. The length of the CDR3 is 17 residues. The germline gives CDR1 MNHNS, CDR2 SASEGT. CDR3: CASSEEMVVSGANVLTF. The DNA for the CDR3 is TGTGCCAGCAGTGAGGAAATGGTGGTCTCTGGGGCCAACGTCCTGACTTTC.

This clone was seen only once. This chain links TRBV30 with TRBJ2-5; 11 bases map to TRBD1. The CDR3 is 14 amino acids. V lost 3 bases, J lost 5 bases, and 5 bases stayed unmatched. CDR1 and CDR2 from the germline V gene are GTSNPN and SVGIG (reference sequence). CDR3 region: CAWRDRGRGETQYF. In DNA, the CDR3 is TGTGCCTGGAGGGACAGGGGGCGTGGGGAGACCCAGTACTTC. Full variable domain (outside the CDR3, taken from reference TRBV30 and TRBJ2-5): SQTIHQWPATLVQPVGSPLSLECTVEGTSNPNLYWYRQAAGRGLQLLFYSVGIGQISSEVPQNLSASRPQDRQFILSSKKLLLSDSGFYLCAWRDRGRGETQYFGPGTRLLVL.

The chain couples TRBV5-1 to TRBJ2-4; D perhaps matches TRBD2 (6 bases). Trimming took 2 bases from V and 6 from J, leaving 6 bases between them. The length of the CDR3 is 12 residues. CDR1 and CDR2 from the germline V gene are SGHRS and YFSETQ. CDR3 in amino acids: CASSFGGNIQYF. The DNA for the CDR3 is TGCGCCAGCAGCTTCGGGGGAAACATTCAGTACTTC.

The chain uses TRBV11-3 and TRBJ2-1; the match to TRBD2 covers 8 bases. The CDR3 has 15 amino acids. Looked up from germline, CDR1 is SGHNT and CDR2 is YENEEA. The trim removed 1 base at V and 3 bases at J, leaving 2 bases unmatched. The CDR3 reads CASSLGGGIYNEQFF. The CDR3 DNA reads TGTGCCAGCAGCTTAGGCGGGGGGATCTACAATGAGCAGTTCTTC.

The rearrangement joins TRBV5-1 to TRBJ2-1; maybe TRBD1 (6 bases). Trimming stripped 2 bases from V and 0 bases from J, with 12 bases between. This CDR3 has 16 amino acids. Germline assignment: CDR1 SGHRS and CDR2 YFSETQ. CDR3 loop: CASSFTDSSSYNEQFF. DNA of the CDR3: TGCGCCAGCAGCTTTACGGACAGTAGCTCCTACAATGAGCAGTTCTTC.

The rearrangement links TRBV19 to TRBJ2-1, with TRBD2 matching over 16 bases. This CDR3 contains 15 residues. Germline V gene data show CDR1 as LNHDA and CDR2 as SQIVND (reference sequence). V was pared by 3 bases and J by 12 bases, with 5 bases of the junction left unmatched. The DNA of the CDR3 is TGTGCCAGTAGTATGGGACTAGCGGGAGGGCTGCGGCAGTTCTTC. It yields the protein CASSMGLAGGLRQFF.

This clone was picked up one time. CDR3 sequence (DNA): TGTGCCAGCAGCGTGGACGGCCGGGCTAACTATGGCTACACCTTC. As protein: CASSVDGRANYGYTF. This chain uses TRBV9 with TRBJ1-2; unclear D gene. From germline, CDR1 is SGDLS and CDR2 YYNGEE. The CDR3 has 15 residues. The V and J ends lost 2 bases and 0 bases respectively, with 11 bases between them.

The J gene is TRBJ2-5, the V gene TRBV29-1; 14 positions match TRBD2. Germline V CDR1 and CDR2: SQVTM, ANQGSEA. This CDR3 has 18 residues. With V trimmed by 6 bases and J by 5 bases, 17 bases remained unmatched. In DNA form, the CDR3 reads TGCAGCGTCCAACCCGGCAATCGACTAGCGGGAGGGTTGGAGACCCAGTACTTC. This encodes CSVQPGNRLAGGLETQYF.

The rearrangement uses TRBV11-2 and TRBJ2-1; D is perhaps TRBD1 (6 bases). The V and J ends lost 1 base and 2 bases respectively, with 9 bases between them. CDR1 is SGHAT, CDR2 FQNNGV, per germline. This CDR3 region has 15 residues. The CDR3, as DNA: TGTGCCAGCAGCTTAGTTGGGACAACCTACAATGAGCAGTTCTTC. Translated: CASSLVGTTYNEQFF.

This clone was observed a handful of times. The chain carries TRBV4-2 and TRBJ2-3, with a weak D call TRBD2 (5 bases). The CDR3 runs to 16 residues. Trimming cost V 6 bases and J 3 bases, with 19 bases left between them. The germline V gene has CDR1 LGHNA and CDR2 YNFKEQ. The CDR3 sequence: CASSSLGPTRTDTQYF. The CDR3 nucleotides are TGTGCCAGCAGTTCACTAGGCCCCACCCGGACAGATACGCAGTATTTT.

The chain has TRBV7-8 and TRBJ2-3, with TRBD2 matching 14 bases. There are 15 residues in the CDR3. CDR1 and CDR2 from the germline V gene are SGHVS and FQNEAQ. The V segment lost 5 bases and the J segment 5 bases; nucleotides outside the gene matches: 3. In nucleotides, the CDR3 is TGTGCCAGCAGCAAGGGACTAGCGGGAGTAGATACGCAGTATTTT. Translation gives CASSKGLAGVDTQYF.

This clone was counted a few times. CDR3 residues: CASSITVISEAFF. The CDR3 DNA reads TGTGCCAGTAGTATAACGGTTATTTCTGAAGCTTTCTTT. V and J are TRBV19 and TRBJ1-1; D not certain. With 2 bases removed from V and 6 bases from J, the gap between germline ends came to 10 bases. The germline gives CDR1 LNHDA, CDR2 SQIVND (reference sequence). The CDR3 spans 13 residues.